Shown below are 31 T cell receptor beta chains from a single sample sequenced in a study of healthy donors' naive CD4 and CD8 T cells. Each TCR library used around 500 ng of total RNA and a linear amplification protocol. TCRdb reanalysed the reads using MiXCR and keeps one entry per CDR3 protein. The table includes approximately 200,000 distinct CDR3 sequences, nearly 75% detected once. Sample: naive CD4+ and CD8+ T cells sorted from blood, pooled from several donors. These receptors came from a pool of human donors in good health; the sample pools cells from several healthy donors.

This chain uses TRBV19 with TRBJ1-5; D not certain. Germline V CDR1 and CDR2: LNHDA, SQIVND (reference sequence). The CDR3 covers 15 residues. Trimming took 5 bases from V and 0 from J, leaving 11 bases between them. CDR3 sequence reads: CASSWASYSNQPQHF. CDR3 DNA: TGTGCCAGTAGTTGGGCATCCTATAGCAATCAGCCCCAGCATTTT.

The CDR3 is CASSDQPGLAGGLQFF. The CDR3 DNA follows: TGTGCCAGCAGTGACCAACCGGGACTAGCGGGAGGATTGCAGTTCTTC. The chain uses TRBV6-5 and TRBJ2-1; 15 bases are shared with TRBD2. CDR1 is MNHEY and CDR2 is SVGAGI in the germline V gene. The CDR3 is 16 residues long. V was clipped by 5 bases and J by 12 bases; unmatched bases: 11.

The gene calls are TRBV5-4 and TRBJ1-1, with TRBD1 as a possible D gene (5 bases). There are 14 residues in the CDR3. V lost 4 bases and J lost 5, with 15 bases in between. CDR1 and CDR2 from the germline V gene are SGHNT and YYREEE (reference sequence). Here the CDR3 reads CASSNTGRETEAFF. CDR3 coding DNA: TGTGCCAGCAGCAACACGGGCAGGGAGACTGAAGCTTTCTTT.

The J gene is TRBJ2-3, the V gene TRBV20-1; no firm D call. Germline V gene data show CDR1 as DFQATT and CDR2 as SNEGSKA (reference sequence). CDR3 size: 12 residues. The CDR3 loop reads CTPKRPTDTQYF. In DNA form, the CDR3 reads TGCACCCCAAAGAGGCCCACAGATACGCAGTATTTT.

The V and J genes are TRBV7-8 and TRBJ2-4, with D tentatively TRBD1 (5 bases). The CDR3 contains 16 residues. Per germline, CDR1 SGHVS and CDR2 FQNEAQ. The V end was cut by 5 bases, the J end by 3 bases, with 17 bases between. The DNA of the CDR3 is TGTGCCAGCAGCCCCCGACAGAGTTTGTTCAAAAACATTCAGTACTTC. Protein: CASSPRQSLFKNIQYF.

The chain uses TRBV19 and TRBJ2-1; TRBD2 agrees at 16 bases. J gave up 7 bases and V 9 bases, and 3 bases lay outside the gene matches. This CDR3 has 14 amino acids. The V gene's germline CDR1 is LNHDA and CDR2 SQIVND (reference sequence). This CDR3 reads CASSGLAGGNEQFF. CDR3 nucleotide sequence: TGTGCCAGCTCGGGACTAGCGGGAGGGAATGAGCAGTTCTTC.

V and J are TRBV7-9 and TRBJ2-1, with 9 bases lining up with TRBD2. V lost 5 bases to trimming and J lost 8 bases; unmatched junction nucleotides: 4. Per the germline V gene, CDR1 is SEHNR and CDR2 is FQNEAQ (reference sequence). The CDR3 runs to 13 residues. This CDR3 is CASSNSGSYEQFF. The CDR3, as DNA: TGTGCCAGCAGCAATAGCGGGAGCTATGAGCAGTTCTTC.

This clonotype was seen once. The V call is TRBV5-6, the J call TRBJ2-7, with 12 nucleotides matching TRBD1. This CDR3 region has 16 residues. Germline V gene sequence: CDR1 SGHDT, CDR2 YYEEEE. Unmatched junction bases numbered 8, after V lost 2 bases and J lost 5 bases. The CDR3 coding sequence is TGTGCCAGCAGCTTCCAGAGCCGGGACAGGGGGCACGAGCAGTACTTC. This translates into CASSFQSRDRGHEQYF.

The J gene is TRBJ2-7, the V gene TRBV19, with 9 bases that match TRBD2. CDR3 length equals 18 residues. CDR1 is LNHDA and CDR2 is SQIVND in the germline V gene (reference sequence). Trimming at V came to 0 bases and at J to 7 bases, leaving 16 bases not matched to a gene. This chain's CDR3 is CASSIDARTSDYLMEQYF. CDR3 DNA: TGTGCCAGTAGTATAGATGCTCGGACTAGCGACTACCTTATGGAGCAGTACTTC.

The chain employs TRBV29-1 and TRBJ2-1; D is unresolved. Deletions cut 6 bases from V and 7 bases from J, with 13 bases between. The germline V gene encodes CDR1 SQVTM and CDR2 ANQGSEA. The length of the CDR3 is 12 residues. This CDR3 reads CSVTTDRNEQFF. The CDR3 DNA follows: TGCAGCGTAACGACTGATCGGAATGAGCAGTTCTTC.

The chain uses TRBV12-5 and TRBJ2-1, with 11 bases identical to TRBD2. The germline CDR1 and CDR2 sequences are LGHNT and FRNRAP. The CDR3 sequence is 19 residues long. V lost 3 bases, J lost 1 base, and 11 bases stayed unmatched. The DNA for the CDR3 is TGTGCTAGTGGTTTAGCTAGCGGGAGGATCCCGAATTCCTACAATGAGCAGTTCTTC. Its translation: CASGLASGRIPNSYNEQFF.

This sequence joins TRBV5-1 and TRBJ1-1; no clear D. CDR1 is SGHRS, CDR2 YFSETQ, per germline. The V end was cut by 0 bases, the J end by 2 bases, with 8 bases between. The CDR3 runs 14 residues. The CDR3 loop reads CASSLVQFNTEAFF. CDR3 nucleotides: TGCGCCAGCAGCTTGGTCCAGTTCAACACTGAAGCTTTCTTT.

This clonotype was detected only a few times. The chain carries TRBV6-6 and TRBJ2-1; perhaps TRBD2 as D (6 bases). Germline V gene data show CDR1 as MNHNY and CDR2 as SVGAGI (reference sequence). The CDR3 is made up of 13 amino acids. With 6 bases removed from V and 7 bases from J, the gap between germline ends came to 13 bases. The CDR3 protein is CASSYGLSNEQFF. The CDR3 bases are TGTGCCAGCAGCTACGGACTATCGAATGAGCAGTTCTTC.

The gene calls are TRBV19 and TRBJ1-1, with a possible D match to TRBD1 (6 bases). The CDR3 contains 14 residues. Looked up from germline, CDR1 is LNHDA and CDR2 is SQIVND (reference sequence). V shed 9 bases and J shed 3 bases, with 17 bases lying between them. CDR3 nucleotides: TGTGCCAGCTCGATACAGGGCTTGGACACTGAAGCTTTCTTT. Encoded protein: CASSIQGLDTEAFF.

This chain connects TRBV19 to TRBJ2-1; TRBD2 aligns across 11 bases. Per the germline V gene, CDR1 is LNHDA and CDR2 is SQIVND (reference sequence). Trimming cost V 5 bases and J 6 bases; bases outside gene matches: 6. The CDR3 has 15 residues. This chain's CDR3 is CASSRLAGYINEQFF. The DNA of the CDR3 is TGTGCCAGTAGTCGACTAGCGGGATATATCAATGAGCAGTTCTTC.

The CDR3 region has the DNA TGTGCCAGCAGCCAAGTCGACTCACTTGCAAGTTCCTACGAGCAGTACTTC. Protein: CASSQVDSLASSYEQYF. The gene calls are TRBV5-4 and TRBJ2-7; D remains ambiguous. This CDR3 comprises 17 residues. Germline-derived CDR1 and CDR2 are SGHNT and YYREEE (reference sequence). V was trimmed by 4 bases and J by 1 base, leaving 21 bases between them.

The chain joins TRBV29-1 to TRBJ2-7; 8 nucleotides align to TRBD1. Germline V CDR1 and CDR2: SQVTM, ANQGSEA. Trimming took 6 bases from V and 3 from J; bases not matched to a gene: 10. The CDR3 consists of 14 residues. CDR3 sequence (DNA): TGCAGCGTCGTGGGGTCAGGGGGCCTCTACGAGCAGTACTTC. Protein product: CSVVGSGGLYEQYF.

V and J are TRBV4-3 and TRBJ1-1; possible D gene TRBD1, 5 bases. Deletions cut 4 bases from V and 1 base from J, with 13 bases between. This CDR3 is built from 15 residues. CDR1 is LGHNA and CDR2 is YSLEER in the germline V gene. The CDR3 DNA reads TGCGCCAGCAGCCCCCAGTTGACAGAGAACACTGAAGCTTTCTTT. Protein product: CASSPQLTENTEAFF.

This clonotype appeared a few times. V gene TRBV27 combines with J gene TRBJ1-5; tentatively, D is TRBD1 (6 bases). Trimming shortened V by 6 bases and J by 4 bases, and 10 bases separated the two germline ends. Germline V CDR1 and CDR2: MNHEY, SMNVEV (reference sequence). The CDR3 runs 13 residues. The CDR3 loop is CASREGENQPQHF. CDR3 DNA sequence: TGTGCCAGCAGGGAGGGGGAGAATCAGCCCCAGCATTTT.

About this clonotype itself: At one of its ends the junction is not consistent with the germline gene, which may arise from a read error. The CDR3 DNA reads TGTGCCAGCGGTTTATACGGGATGGGGGTAGATGAGCAGTACTTC. Its translation is CASGLYGMGVDEQYF. The rearrangement joins TRBV27 to TRBJ2-7; either TRBD1 or TRBD2 may fit D (5 bases each). CDR1 and CDR2 (germline): MNHEY, SMNVEV (reference sequence). The CDR3 has 15 amino acids.

J is TRBJ2-1 and V is TRBV29-1; 10 bases agree with TRBD2. Germline V gene sequence: CDR1 SQVTM, CDR2 ANQGSEA. With V trimmed by 4 bases and J by 2 bases, 2 bases remained unmatched. The CDR3 has 14 residues. CDR3 DNA: TGCAGCGTTGGGAGCGGGAGGGCCTACAATGAGCAGTTCTTC. It yields the protein CSVGSGRAYNEQFF.

The chain couples TRBV5-1 to TRBJ2-2; 11 bases are a match to TRBD1. V trimming: 4 bases; J trimming: 5 bases; junction bases outside the gene matches: 4. The germline CDR1 and CDR2 sequences are SGHRS and YFSETQ. The CDR3 is 15 residues long. In DNA, the CDR3 is TGCGCCAGCAGCGCGGACAGGGGGCTGACCGGGGAGCTGTTTTTT. It is translated as CASSADRGLTGELFF.

The chain carries TRBV6-5 and TRBJ2-7; D might be TRBD1 (6 bases). Trimming stripped 5 bases from V and 3 bases from J, with 11 bases between. Germline V gives CDR1 MNHEY, CDR2 SVGAGI. The CDR3 runs 13 residues. Here the CDR3 reads CASSATGVYEQYF. The CDR3 DNA reads TGTGCCAGCAGTGCGACAGGCGTCTACGAGCAGTACTTC.

The genes are TRBV29-1 and TRBJ1-2; TRBD1 matches 10 bases. CDR1 and CDR2 (germline): SQVTM, ANQGSEA. V lost 4 bases to trimming and J lost 2 bases; unmatched junction nucleotides: 4. This CDR3 has 14 residues. CDR3 nucleotide sequence: TGCAGCGTTGGGTCGACAGGGGGCAACTATGGCTACACCTTC. Translating it yields CSVGSTGGNYGYTF.

The rearrangement links TRBV29-1 to TRBJ2-3; no definite D call. Trimming took off 7 bases at V and 2 bases at J, with 13 bases between the two ends. Per the germline V gene, CDR1 is SQVTM and CDR2 is ANQGSEA. CDR3 length: 13 residues. The CDR3 spells CSGAGQYTDTQYF. DNA for the CDR3: TGCAGCGGCGCCGGGCAGTACACAGATACGCAGTATTTT.

The rearrangement uses TRBV7-8 and TRBJ2-7; D possibly corresponds to TRBD2 (6 bases). This CDR3 region has 19 residues. With 2 bases removed from V and 0 bases from J, the gap between germline ends came to 23 bases. The germline V gene has CDR1 SGHVS and CDR2 FQNEAQ. The CDR3 region is CASSLRGGVITLSSYEQYF. In nucleotides, the CDR3 is TGTGCCAGCAGCTTAAGGGGCGGGGTGATAACTCTAAGCTCCTACGAGCAGTACTTC.

The genes are TRBV6-2 or TRBV6-3 and TRBJ2-3; D uncertain. V shed 6 bases and J shed 3 bases, with 16 bases lying between them. CDR1 MNHEY and CDR2 SVGEGT come from the germline V gene. The CDR3 length is 15 residues. The CDR3 DNA follows: TGTGCCAGCAGACCTTTCGACAAATTTACAGATACGCAGTATTTT. Encoded protein: CASRPFDKFTDTQYF.

The chain carries TRBV5-1 and TRBJ2-3; TRBD2 aligns across 11 bases. Germline V gene data show CDR1 as SGHRS and CDR2 as YFSETQ. CDR3 length equals 16 residues. V lost 0 bases, J lost 3 bases, and 3 bases stayed unmatched. CDR3 in amino acids: CASSLEASGRTDTQYF. Written as DNA, the CDR3 is TGCGCCAGCAGCTTGGAGGCTAGCGGGAGGACAGATACGCAGTATTTT.

J is TRBJ2-1 and V is TRBV29-1, with 11 nucleotides matching TRBD2. The CDR3 runs to 18 residues. Germline CDR1 and CDR2: SQVTM and ANQGSEA. V shed 0 bases and J 0 bases; nucleotides not matched to a gene: 7. CDR3 coding DNA: TGCAGCGTTGAAGATCCGTTAACTAGCGGGAGCTCCTACAATGAGCAGTTCTTC. Amino acids: CSVEDPLTSGSSYNEQFF.

Written as DNA, the CDR3 is TGTGCCAGCAGCCAAACCGCAGCGGGGGTCGACAATGAGCAGTTCTTC. It yields the protein CASSQTAAGVDNEQFF. The chain is built from TRBV5-6 and TRBJ2-1; 8 nucleotides align to TRBD2. This CDR3 is 16 amino acids long. Trimming removed 4 bases from V and 5 bases from J; junction bases left unmatched: 11. CDR1 SGHDT and CDR2 YYEEEE come from the germline V gene.

V gene TRBV6-2 or TRBV6-3 combines with J gene TRBJ2-5, with D possibly being TRBD1 or TRBD2 (5 bases each). V lost 7 bases and J lost 9, with 21 bases in between. Germline V gene data show CDR1 as MNHEY and CDR2 as SVGEGT. This CDR3 comprises 14 residues. The CDR3 is CASIRDHNRGAQYF. CDR3 nucleotide sequence: TGTGCCAGCATCCGGGACCACAATCGAGGAGCCCAGTACTTC.